The T cell receptor (beta chain) described here comes from a study of T cells after yellow fever vaccination. One entry per CDR3 protein results from TCRdb running MiXCR on the 5' RACE reads. The sample consists of 200,000 to 300,000 distinct CDR3 sequences, 3.6% of them appearing once. The table lists this clonotype with many counts. Losses at the gene ends were 6 bases for V and 4 bases for J; bases not matched to a gene: 6. CDR1 is MNHNY and CDR2 is SVGAGI in the germline V gene (reference sequence). CDR3 length: 14 amino acids. This chain joins TRBV6-6 and TRBJ2-7; TRBD1 matches at 10 bases. The receptor comes from a man aged 18 to 30 who received the YFV17D yellow fever vaccine. Sequenced material: PBMCs, taken 15 days after the yellow fever booster vaccination. The CDR3 is CASRDTGQGYEQYF. The DNA of the CDR3 is TGTGCCAGCAGGGACACGGGACAGGGGTACGAGCAGTACTTC.